This T cell receptor (beta chain) derives from a study of Ad26.COV2.S vaccination and SARS-CoV-2 variants. Background on the study: The vaccine Ad26.COV2.S was put into the muscle once, or twice with 56 days between.

The V and J ends lost 4 bases and 3 bases respectively, with 18 bases between them. The length of the CDR3 is 16 residues. Germline CDR1 reads LGHNA; CDR2 reads YSLEER. Treatment specified: roughly 20 received Ad26.COV2.S at low or high dose, single or two shots; roughly 5 received placebo; per-sample allocation not given. Sampling happened 63 days after the first vaccine or placebo injection. TCRdb's copy holds only in-frame clones and misses some; the assay was immunoSEQ multiplex PCR. This table has roughly 500,000 clones, around nine tenths appearing once. The source is a person aged 18 to 65 who received the Ad26.COV2.S COVID-19 vaccine or a placebo. The starting material was peripheral blood, obtained in a trial of Ad26.COV2.S vaccine versus placebo. This sequence joins TRBV4-3 and TRBJ1-1; D possibly corresponds to TRBD1 (5 bases). The CDR3 protein is CASSPGLRDFYTEAFF. The CDR3 coding sequence is TGCGCCAGCAGCCCAGGCCTCAGGGACTTCTACACTGAAGCTTTCTTT.